This TCR beta chain was captured by sequencing in a study of EBV T-cell therapy then PD-1 blockade in nasopharyngeal carcinoma. Treatment specified: AdE1-LMPpoly-expanded autologous EBV-specific T-cell therapy followed by anti-PD-1 nivolumab. V gave up 3 bases and J gave up 5 bases; unmatched junction bases: 8. This CDR3 region has 14 residues. The germline gives CDR1 DFQATT, CDR2 SNEGSKA (reference sequence). A note on this clone: Antigen: not known.

Only in-frame clones appear in the TCRdb table, and some are missing; sequencing was by immunoSEQ multiplex PCR. Among about 23,000 clones listed, approximately 80% were seen once. The origin of this receptor is a man aged 35 to 55 with nasopharyngeal carcinoma. V gene TRBV20-1 combines with J gene TRBJ2-5, with TRBD2 identical over 8 bases. The source was CD8+ T cells from blood, collected at roughly day 65 from a patient whose treatment included autologous EBV-specific T cells and nivolumab. The CDR3 bases are TGCAGTGCTAGTGACCCGGGACTAGGGGAGACCCAGTACTTC. Protein product: CSASDPGLGETQYF.